This T cell receptor (beta chain) was sequenced in a study of regulatory T cells in long-lasting Graves disease. Time point described: persistent/refractory GD, antithyroid drugs over 5 years with positive TRAb. From PBMCs, RNA was extracted and then used to make the TCR library. On this clonotype: Its antigen is not identified.

Overall study findings and caveats: Between persistent patients, roughly 2,600 public clonotypes were shared, exceeding the 966 shared between new patients.

The TCR beta library used iRepertoire HTBI primers with Arm-PCR amplification of CDR3. Using its own MiXCR run on the multiplex PCR reads, TCRdb lists one record per CDR3 protein. The table lists approximately 290,000 distinct CDR3 sequences, 20% to 25% of them singletons. Here the sequenced sample was peripheral blood mononuclear cells (PBMCs), taken when the disease was refractory, from a patient treated with antithyroid drugs. The receptor was derived from a female donor with Graves disease.

Here the CDR3 DNA reads TGTGCCAGCCTGGGGAGGGAGGGGACCTACGAGCAGTACTTC. Its translation: CASLGREGTYEQYF. This chain joins TRBV28 and TRBJ2-7; 7 bases are shared with TRBD2. V shed 8 bases, J shed 2 bases, and the junction held 9 bases outside the gene matches. The CDR3 is made up of 14 amino acids. CDR1 MDHEN and CDR2 SYDVKM come from the germline V gene.